These 24 T cell receptor beta chains originate from one sample sequenced in a study of vaccination and CD4 T cells after COVID-19. Time point denoted: late sampling 161 to 241 days after vaccination in three convalescent patients. Treatment specified: approximately nine-day PBMC culture with coronavirus spike peptide pools or control peptides (ViraFEST assay). Their cognate antigens are unknown. Sequencing of cultured CD4+ T cell DNA used the Oncomine TCR Beta short-read assay. TCRdb reanalysed the PCR reads using MiXCR and keeps one entry per CDR3 protein. Counted here are about 23,000 distinct CDR3 sequences, about 40% occurring once; the ten biggest clones make up 4.9%. The sample consisted of CD4+ T cells from blood, cultured in vitro, taken about 7 months after SARS-CoV-2 vaccination. These receptor sequences come from a human donor who had recovered from COVID-19.

The chain uses TRBV7-3 and TRBJ1-2; D may be TRBD1 (6 bases). This CDR3 is built from 13 residues. Germline loops: CDR1 SGHTA, CDR2 FQGTGA. Deletions cut 2 bases from V and 6 bases from J, with 10 bases between. The CDR3 sequence: CASSLQQGHGYTF. CDR3 nucleotides: TGTGCCAGCAGCTTACAACAGGGACATGGCTACACCTTC.

CDR3 protein: CATTQPGGPDMEAFF. The CDR3 coding sequence is TGTGCCACCACCCAGCCGGGGGGACCGGACATGGAAGCTTTCTTT. This chain connects TRBV24-1 to TRBJ1-1, with D perhaps matching TRBD1 (5 bases). Germline V CDR1 and CDR2: KGHDR, SFDVKD. Trimming stripped 8 bases from V and 8 bases from J, with 23 bases between. The CDR3 covers 15 residues.

The chain recombines TRBV11-2 with TRBJ2-5; D gene unclear. Germline CDR1 reads SGHAT; CDR2 reads FQNNGV. The CDR3 consists of 14 residues. Trimming left V 2 bases short and J 4 bases short, with 11 bases between. The CDR3 DNA follows: TGTGCCAGCAGCTTAATATGGGTGGGAGAGACCCAGTACTTC. It is translated as CASSLIWVGETQYF.

The chain recombines TRBV5-4 with TRBJ2-7; 15 bases agree with TRBD2. V shed 4 bases and J 4 bases; nucleotides not matched to a gene: 6. CDR3 length: 16 residues. Germline CDR1 and CDR2: SGHNT and YYREEE (reference sequence). CDR3 amino acids: CASSRGLAGGPYEQYF. CDR3 DNA: TGTGCCAGCAGCCGCGGACTAGCGGGAGGGCCGTACGAGCAGTACTTC. Variable domain in full (rest from reference TRBV5-4 and TRBJ2-7): ETGVTQSPTHLIKTRGQQVTLRCSSQSGHNTVSWYQQALGQGPQFIFQYYREEENGRGNFPPRFSGLQFPNYSSELNVNALELDDSALYLCASSRGLAGGPYEQYFGPGTRLTVT.

The chain combines TRBV19 with TRBJ2-1; 7 bases are a match to TRBD2. Per germline, CDR1 LNHDA and CDR2 SQIVND (reference sequence). The J segment lost 6 bases and the V segment lost 6 bases, leaving 14 bases of the junction unmatched. This CDR3 comprises 16 residues. In DNA form, the CDR3 reads TGTGCCAGTAGCCCCCTCCGCGGGAGAGGTCGCAATGAGCAGTTCTTC. This sequence encodes CASSPLRGRGRNEQFF.

There are a few counts of this clonotype. The chain is built from TRBV6-5 and TRBJ2-1; 8 positions agree with TRBD1. Germline V gene sequence: CDR1 MNHEY, CDR2 SVGAGI. Trimming cost V 4 bases and J 15 bases; bases outside gene matches: 5. There are 11 residues in the CDR3. The CDR3 spells CASSLGQGWFF. The CDR3 nucleotides read TGTGCCAGCAGTTTAGGACAGGGTTGGTTCTTC.

This clonotype was recorded a few times. The chain uses TRBV7-3 and TRBJ1-1, with D perhaps TRBD1 (5 bases). The V end lost 0 bases, the J end lost 4 bases, and 9 bases lay between the germline ends. Germline V CDR1 and CDR2: SGHTA, FQGTGA. This CDR3 region has 14 residues. The DNA of the CDR3 is TGTGCCAGCAGCTTAACGGCAGGGTCCACTGAAGCTTTCTTT. This gives the protein CASSLTAGSTEAFF.

This chain uses TRBV2 with TRBJ1-5; 8 nucleotides agree with TRBD1. J was trimmed by 7 bases and V by 7 bases; bases with no gene match: 9. Looked up from germline, CDR1 is SNHLY and CDR2 is FYNNEI. The CDR3 runs to 14 residues. CDR3 amino acids: CASTLDREYQPQHF. In DNA form, the CDR3 reads TGTGCCAGCACCCTGGACAGGGAGTACCAGCCCCAGCATTTT.

The CDR3 loop is CASSILGNYGYTF. The DNA for the CDR3 is TGTGCCAGTAGTATTTTGGGGAACTATGGCTACACCTTC. V is TRBV19 and J is TRBJ1-2, with D hard to call. Germline lookup yields CDR1 LNHDA and CDR2 SQIVND (reference sequence). This CDR3 is 13 amino acids long. The V gene lost 3 bases and the J gene lost 2 bases, with 7 bases spanning the gap.

The chain uses TRBV28 and TRBJ1-5; 11 positions agree with TRBD1. Per the germline V gene, CDR1 is MDHEN and CDR2 is SYDVKM. V lost 4 bases to trimming and J lost 9 bases; unmatched junction nucleotides: 11. The CDR3 has 16 residues. CDR3 amino acids: CASSSRTGGRGRPQHF. The DNA of the CDR3 is TGTGCCAGCAGTTCCAGGACAGGGGGCCGGGGTAGGCCCCAGCATTTT.

In this sample, this clonotype turned up a few times. The chain recombines TRBV7-9 with TRBJ2-7, with D maybe TRBD2 (6 bases). CDR3 size: 15 residues. V lost 6 bases and J 0 bases, leaving 15 bases between the germline ends. CDR1 is SEHNR, CDR2 FQNEAQ, per germline (reference sequence). The CDR3 bases are TGTGCCAGCAGGGAAGCGGGCGGCGGCTCCTACGAGCAGTACTTC. Translation gives CASREAGGGSYEQYF.

This clonotype was seen more than once but under ten times. The rearrangement links TRBV7-2 to TRBJ2-1; 9 bases map to TRBD1. Germline trimming cut 5 bases from V and 4 bases from J; bases unmatched to any gene: 12. CDR1 is SGHTA, CDR2 FQGNSA, per germline. CDR3 length: 17 amino acids. CDR3 sequence (DNA): TGTGCCAGCAGCCGTCCAGACAGGGGGTGGGATTACAATGAGCAGTTCTTC. Amino acid sequence: CASSRPDRGWDYNEQFF.

This clonotype has only a few counts. The gene calls are TRBV7-8 and TRBJ2-5; no reliable D call. CDR3 size: 14 residues. CDR1 is SGHVS and CDR2 is FQNEAQ in the germline V gene. The V end lost 1 base, the J end lost 3 bases, and 9 bases lay between the germline ends. The CDR3 reads CASSLGRWEETQYF. The CDR3 DNA follows: TGTGCCAGCAGCTTAGGAAGGTGGGAAGAGACCCAGTACTTC.

This clonotype was seen more than once but under ten times. The chain couples TRBV7-2 to TRBJ2-3; 8 nucleotides line up with TRBD1. The V gene end was trimmed by 3 bases and the J gene end by 1 base; junction bases not matched to a gene: 0. The CDR3 covers 14 residues. The germline CDR1 and CDR2 sequences are SGHTA and FQGNSA. Here the CDR3 reads CASSLTGGTDTQYF. CDR3 in DNA: TGTGCCAGCAGCTTGACAGGGGGCACAGATACGCAGTATTTT.

The chain couples TRBV25-1 to TRBJ1-2; D is unclear. Germline CDR1 reads MGHDK; CDR2 reads SYGVNS. Trimming took 4 bases from V and 3 from J, leaving 15 bases between them. The CDR3 is 15 residues long. The CDR3 nucleotides read TGTGCCAGCAGTGCCGCTGGACCCCTCGACTATGGCTACACCTTC. Amino acids: CASSAAGPLDYGYTF.

The genes are TRBV29-1 and TRBJ1-1; the match to TRBD1 covers 8 bases. Losses at the gene ends were 7 bases for V and 0 bases for J; bases not matched to a gene: 4. Germline V CDR1 and CDR2: SQVTM, ANQGSEA. CDR3 length: 13 residues. CDR3 sequence (DNA): TGCAGCGCCTGGACAGGGCTGAACACTGAAGCTTTCTTT. Its translation: CSAWTGLNTEAFF.

This sequence joins TRBV19 and TRBJ1-5; TRBD1 agrees at 7 bases. Germline V gene sequence: CDR1 LNHDA, CDR2 SQIVND (reference sequence). CDR3 size: 16 residues. Trimming cost V 6 bases and J 2 bases; bases outside gene matches: 10. As DNA, the CDR3 is TGTGCCAGTAGGGAACAGGGGAGCGGGGGCAATCAGCCCCAGCATTTT. This translates into CASREQGSGGNQPQHF.

This chain links TRBV21-1 with TRBJ2-5; TRBD2 is taken as the D call from the table, unchecked against the DNA. TRBV21-1 is a known pseudogene. This CDR3 has 18 residues. DNA of the CDR3: TGTGCCAGCAGCAAAAAGCCGACTAGATGGGGAGCTAAGGAGACCCAGTACTTC. The encoded protein is CASSKKPTRWGAKETQYF.

This clonotype has just one count. The chain is built from TRBV18 and TRBJ2-3; D is unresolved. Germline V lookup: CDR1 KGHSH, CDR2 LQKENI. The CDR3 covers 14 residues. The V gene lost 1 base and the J gene lost 0 bases, with 5 bases spanning the gap. CDR3 DNA sequence: TGTGCCAGCTCACCACGGGCTAGCACAGATACGCAGTATTTT. This codes for CASSPRASTDTQYF.

The chain links TRBV28 to TRBJ2-5; 8 positions match TRBD2. Germline-derived CDR1 and CDR2 are MDHEN and SYDVKM. The CDR3 consists of 14 residues. Trimming at V came to 8 bases and at J to 1 base, leaving 6 bases not matched to a gene. DNA for the CDR3: TGTGCCAGCGCTCGGGGGGGCTCCCAAGAGACCCAGTACTTC. The encoded protein is CASARGGSQETQYF.

This clonotype was observed a handful of times. This chain links TRBV28 with TRBJ2-1; D is perhaps TRBD1 or TRBD2 (5 bases each). The CDR3 runs 14 residues. Per germline, CDR1 MDHEN and CDR2 SYDVKM. The V end was cut by 3 bases, the J end by 5 bases, with 11 bases between. The CDR3: CASSLYGANNEQFF. CDR3 sequence (DNA): TGTGCCAGCAGTTTGTACGGGGCCAACAATGAGCAGTTCTTC.

This clonotype was observed a handful of times. V gene TRBV20-1 combines with J gene TRBJ1-1, with 11 bases aligning to TRBD1. From germline, CDR1 is DFQATT and CDR2 SNEGSKA (reference sequence). The junction had 7 bases not matched to a gene; V was cut back by 1 base and J by 3 bases. This CDR3 contains 16 residues. The CDR3 here is CSARGWGTGGHTEAFF. DNA for the CDR3: TGCAGTGCTAGAGGCTGGGGGACAGGGGGGCACACTGAAGCTTTCTTT.

The rearrangement links TRBV7-2 to TRBJ2-5; 10 nucleotides align to TRBD2. Germline-derived CDR1 and CDR2 are SGHTA and FQGNSA. Trimming cost V 5 bases and J 4 bases; bases outside gene matches: 10. The CDR3 runs 16 residues. The CDR3 DNA reads TGTGCCAGCAGCCCGTCCAGGGGACTAGCGTTAGAGACCCAGTACTTC. Translated, it gives CASSPSRGLALETQYF.

This sequence joins TRBV25-1 and TRBJ1-5; no clear D. Germline values: CDR1 MGHDK, CDR2 SYGVNS. The V end was cut by 8 bases, the J end by 4 bases, with 6 bases between. The CDR3 has 11 residues. The CDR3, as DNA: TGTGCCAGCGGTCGGAATCAGCCCCAGCATTTT. Translating gives CASGRNQPQHF.